The clone carrying this T cell receptor (beta chain) qualifies as large. Its antigen is unknown. This specimen belongs to a study of T cell repertoires in aging, cancer and after chemotherapy. Study-level background: Chronic lymphocytic leukemia patients on fludarabine- or bendamustine-based regimens gave paired samples before and after chemotherapy. Findings and limits, study-wide: In each cancer cohort, median generation probability increased across chemotherapy, suggesting thymic output rebounded. Untreated cancer patients had significantly lower blood TCR diversity than age-matched healthy donors.

Amplification of TCR beta used genomic DNA extracted from peripheral blood. Multiplex touch-down PCR with TRB-A/B primers amplified rearranged V-D-J TRB sequences. TCRdb itself ran the multiplex PCR reads through MiXCR, one entry per CDR3 protein. The data contain 240 or so distinct CDR3 sequences, about a fifth of them singletons. Sequencing was performed on blood. The origin of this receptor is a human donor with a blood cancer. The donor label of this sample is uncertain.

This CDR3 is CATSPTGNYGYTF. As DNA, the CDR3 is TGTGCCACCAGCCCGACAGGGAACTATGGCTACACCTTC. V gene TRBV6-5 combines with J gene TRBJ1-2, with TRBD1 matching over 7 bases. The CDR3 loop spans 13 amino acids. Germline CDR1 reads MNHEY; CDR2 reads SVGAGI. The V and J ends lost 10 bases and 2 bases, in that order; junction bases with no gene match: 7.